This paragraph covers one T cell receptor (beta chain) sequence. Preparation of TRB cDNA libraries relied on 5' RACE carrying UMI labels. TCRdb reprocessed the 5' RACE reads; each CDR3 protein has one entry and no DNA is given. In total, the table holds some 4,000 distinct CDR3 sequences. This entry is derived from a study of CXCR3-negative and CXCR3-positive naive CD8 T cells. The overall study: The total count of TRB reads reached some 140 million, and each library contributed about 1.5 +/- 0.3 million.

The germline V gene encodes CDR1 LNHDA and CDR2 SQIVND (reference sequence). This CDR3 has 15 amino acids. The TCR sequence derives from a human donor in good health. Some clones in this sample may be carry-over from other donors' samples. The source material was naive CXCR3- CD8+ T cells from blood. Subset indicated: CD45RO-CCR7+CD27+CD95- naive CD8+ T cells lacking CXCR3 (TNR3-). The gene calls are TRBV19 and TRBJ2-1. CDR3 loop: CASSIFGSSYNEQFF.